This T cell receptor (beta chain) was identified during a study of CDR3 diversity in severe acne (dated by TCRdb to about 2019). V sheds 5 bases and J sheds 3 bases, leaving 11 bases between their ends. Per the germline V gene, SGHVS is the CDR1 and FQNEAQ is the CDR2. The CDR3 has 13 amino acids, counting the end cysteine and phenylalanine. Only the CDR3 region is kept as DNA, spanning 39 bases read in frame from base 1. There are many counts of this clonotype. Its cognate antigen has yet to be identified. The input lacks base qualities; no much larger clone sits a single base away. The library was built by means of PCR. The sequencer listed for this sample is Illumina HiSeq 2000. TCRdb handled the public reads itself, with Q25 trimming in fastp and clone calling in MiXCR, and kept productive beta chains. Each CDR3 protein gets just one entry, which takes the most common genes and DNA from the rows behind it. This sample holds roughly 93,000 distinct CDR3 sequences; around 47% were observed only once. In total, the top ten clones hold roughly 10% of the sample.

Sequencing input: blood. This TCR derives from a male donor with severe acne vulgaris. The chain joins TRBV7-8 to TRBJ2-7; perhaps TRBD2 is the D gene, with 5 bases matching. The CDR3 sequence is CASSIGLDYEQYF. The DNA sequence is as follows: TGTGCCAGCAGCATAGGACTGGACTACGAGCAGTACTTC.